These T cell receptor beta chains were read from a single sample in a study of PD-1 blockade in classical Hodgkin lymphoma. Sequencing was performed with immunoSEQ multiplex PCR; in TCRdb, only in-frame clones are kept and a portion is missing. The sample holds about 25,000 clones; roughly 80% are singletons and the top ten take approximately 8%. The sequences come from peripheral blood mononuclear cells (PBMCs), collected before the second cycle of nivolumab. Receptors originate from a human donor with classical Hodgkin lymphoma. The CDR3 runs from the conserved cysteine through the conserved F or W. A D gene is named only where the DNA matches it firmly. Size tells how often a clone was seen (once, few, many) or the class of an expanded clone, and some rows leave it out.

d_call: -
j_call: TRBJ1-3
v_call: TRBV2
clone_size: -
cdr3_length: 16
cdr3_aa: CASSEGPAGAGNTIYF
cdr3_nt: TGTGCCAGCAGTGAAGGTCCCGCGGGGGCCGGAAACACCATATATTTT

d_call: TRBD2
j_call: TRBJ2-7
v_call: TRBV27
clone_size: -
cdr3_length: 13
cdr3_aa: CASRRTSAYEQYF
cdr3_nt: TGTGCCAGCAGAAGGACTAGCGCCTACGAGCAGTACTTC

d_call: -
j_call: TRBJ1-2
v_call: TRBV21-1
clone_size: -
cdr3_length: 13
cdr3_aa: CASSSRDNYGYTF
cdr3_nt: TGTGCCAGCAGCTCCCGGGACAACTATGGCTACACCTTC

d_call: TRBD2
j_call: TRBJ2-2
v_call: TRBV5-1
clone_size: once
cdr3_length: 16
cdr3_aa: CASRAGLADSRSELFF
cdr3_nt: TGCGCCAGCAGGGCGGGACTAGCGGATTCGAGGTCGGAGCTGTTTTTT

d_call: -
j_call: TRBJ1-5
v_call: TRBV6-6
clone_size: -
cdr3_length: 12
cdr3_aa: CASSYSIQPQHF
cdr3_nt: TGTGCCAGCAGTTACAGCATACAGCCCCAGCATTTT

d_call: -
j_call: TRBJ2-3
v_call: TRBV9
clone_size: few
cdr3_length: 12
cdr3_aa: CASSAGTDTQYF
cdr3_nt: TGTGCCAGCAGCGCGGGTACAGATACGCAGTATTTT

d_call: TRBD1
j_call: TRBJ2-7
v_call: TRBV19
clone_size: -
cdr3_length: 13
cdr3_aa: CASSGTGGYEQYF
cdr3_nt: TGTGCCAGTAGTGGGACAGGGGGGTACGAGCAGTACTTC

d_call: -
j_call: TRBJ2-3
v_call: TRBV10-3
clone_size: -
cdr3_length: 16
cdr3_aa: CAISVLASTSTDTQYF
cdr3_nt: TGTGCCATCAGTGTCCTAGCGTCGACTAGCACAGATACGCAGTATTTT

d_call: -
j_call: TRBJ2-1
v_call: TRBV28
clone_size: -
cdr3_length: 15
cdr3_aa: CASSLNLGWNNEQFF
cdr3_nt: TGTGCCAGCAGCCTCAACCTTGGGTGGAACAATGAGCAGTTCTTC

d_call: TRBD1
j_call: TRBJ2-3
v_call: TRBV5-6
clone_size: -
cdr3_length: 17
cdr3_aa: CASSLRQGWYLSDTQYF
cdr3_nt: TGTGCCAGCAGCCTCCGACAGGGGTGGTACTTGTCAGATACGCAGTATTTT

d_call: TRBD2
j_call: TRBJ2-1
v_call: TRBV5-1
clone_size: -
cdr3_length: 21
cdr3_aa: CASSLGKGLAGAYRAYNEQFF
cdr3_nt: TGCGCCAGCAGCTTGGGAAAGGGACTAGCGGGAGCCTACCGGGCGTACAATGAGCAGTTCTTC

d_call: TRBD2
j_call: TRBJ2-7
v_call: TRBV28
clone_size: -
cdr3_length: 15
cdr3_aa: CASSPSSGRSYEQYF
cdr3_nt: TGTGCCAGCAGTCCATCTAGCGGGAGATCTTACGAGCAGTACTTC

d_call: -
j_call: TRBJ1-1
v_call: TRBV11-2
clone_size: -
cdr3_length: 15
cdr3_aa: CASSYLGGANTEAFF
cdr3_nt: TGTGCCAGCAGCTACCTGGGGGGGGCCAACACTGAAGCTTTCTTT

d_call: TRBD1
j_call: TRBJ2-1
v_call: TRBV19
clone_size: -
cdr3_length: 15
cdr3_aa: CASLETGGVYNEQFF
cdr3_nt: TGTGCCAGTCTCGAGACAGGGGGCGTTTACAATGAGCAGTTCTTC

d_call: TRBD1
j_call: TRBJ1-5
v_call: TRBV27
clone_size: -
cdr3_length: 21
cdr3_aa: CASSIKGQGTIGYNSNQPQHF
cdr3_nt: TGTGCCAGCAGTATTAAGGGACAGGGTACGATTGGGTACAATAGCAATCAGCCCCAGCATTTT

d_call: -
j_call: TRBJ2-7
v_call: TRBV6-5
clone_size: -
cdr3_length: 11
cdr3_aa: CASKMGPEQYF
cdr3_nt: TGTGCCAGCAAGATGGGACCCGAGCAGTACTTC

d_call: -
j_call: TRBJ1-1
v_call: TRBV27
clone_size: -
cdr3_length: 10
cdr3_aa: CAEASTEAFF
cdr3_nt: TGTGCCGAGGCGAGCACTGAAGCTTTCTTT

d_call: -
j_call: TRBJ1-1
v_call: TRBV5-4
clone_size: -
cdr3_length: 17
cdr3_aa: CASSAWDRQTRFTEAFF
cdr3_nt: TGTGCCAGCAGCGCGTGGGACCGTCAAACGAGATTTACTGAAGCTTTCTTT

d_call: TRBD2
j_call: TRBJ2-2
v_call: TRBV6-1
clone_size: -
cdr3_length: 14
cdr3_aa: CASKVLAVTGELFF
cdr3_nt: TGTGCCAGCAAGGTACTAGCGGTCACCGGGGAGCTGTTTTTT

d_call: -
j_call: TRBJ2-7
v_call: TRBV11-2
clone_size: -
cdr3_length: 14
cdr3_aa: CASSLDRGRGEQYF
cdr3_nt: TGTGCCAGCAGCTTAGATAGGGGGCGGGGCGAGCAGTACTTC

d_call: -
j_call: TRBJ1-3
v_call: TRBV7-9
clone_size: medium-sized
cdr3_length: 13
cdr3_aa: CASGRGPSNTIYF
cdr3_nt: TGTGCCTCCGGTCGGGGGCCCAGTAACACCATATATTTT

d_call: TRBD2
j_call: TRBJ2-1
v_call: TRBV5-1
clone_size: -
cdr3_length: 16
cdr3_aa: CASSRPSGSMDNEQFF
cdr3_nt: TGCGCCAGCAGCCGACCTAGCGGGAGTATGGACAATGAGCAGTTCTTC

d_call: -
j_call: TRBJ1-2
v_call: TRBV14
clone_size: -
cdr3_length: 12
cdr3_aa: CASSQDIRGYTF
cdr3_nt: TGTGCCAGCAGCCAAGATATACGGGGCTACACCTTC

d_call: -
j_call: TRBJ2-4
v_call: TRBV5-8
clone_size: -
cdr3_length: 14
cdr3_aa: CASSEQVSKNIQYF
cdr3_nt: TGTGCCAGCAGCGAACAGGTCTCCAAAAACATTCAGTACTTC

d_call: -
j_call: TRBJ2-5
v_call: TRBV28
clone_size: once
cdr3_length: 16
cdr3_aa: CASSALRVGVGETQYF
cdr3_nt: TGTGCCAGCAGTGCCCTAAGGGTTGGGGTAGGAGAGACCCAGTACTTC

d_call: TRBD1
j_call: TRBJ2-3
v_call: TRBV18
clone_size: -
cdr3_length: 14
cdr3_aa: CASSRQGRADTQYF
cdr3_nt: TGTGCCAGCTCAAGACAGGGTCGGGCAGATACGCAGTATTTT

d_call: -
j_call: TRBJ2-1
v_call: TRBV7-2
clone_size: -
cdr3_length: 15
cdr3_aa: CASSIDGSSYNEQFF
cdr3_nt: TGTGCCAGCAGCATCGACGGAAGCTCCTACAATGAGCAGTTCTTC

d_call: -
j_call: TRBJ2-7
v_call: TRBV11-3
clone_size: -
cdr3_length: 16
cdr3_aa: CASSSDIRDTSYEQYF
cdr3_nt: TGTGCCAGCAGCTCCGATATCCGGGACACGTCCTACGAGCAGTACTTC

d_call: -
j_call: TRBJ2-4
v_call: TRBV28
clone_size: -
cdr3_length: 13
cdr3_aa: CASSLLAKNIQYF
cdr3_nt: TGTGCCAGCAGTTTACTAGCCAAAAACATTCAGTACTTC

d_call: -
j_call: TRBJ1-3
v_call: TRBV5-1
clone_size: -
cdr3_length: 14
cdr3_aa: CASSLTDSGNTIYF
cdr3_nt: TGCGCCAGCAGCTTAACGGACTCTGGAAACACCATATATTTT

d_call: TRBD1
j_call: TRBJ1-5
v_call: TRBV28
clone_size: -
cdr3_length: 17
cdr3_aa: CASSLMAGTGSNQPQHF
cdr3_nt: TGTGCCAGCAGTTTAATGGCGGGGACAGGGAGCAATCAGCCCCAGCATTTT

d_call: -
j_call: TRBJ2-1
v_call: TRBV27
clone_size: -
cdr3_length: 13
cdr3_aa: CASSFGTYNEQFF
cdr3_nt: TGTGCCAGCAGTTTTGGGACCTACAATGAGCAGTTCTTC

d_call: TRBD2
j_call: TRBJ2-3
v_call: TRBV6-1
clone_size: -
cdr3_length: 14
cdr3_aa: CASSDQREADTQYF
cdr3_nt: TGTGCCAGCAGTGACCAGCGGGAGGCAGATACGCAGTATTTT

d_call: TRBD1
j_call: TRBJ2-5
v_call: TRBV27
clone_size: once
cdr3_length: 15
cdr3_aa: CASSLGRTGPETQYF
cdr3_nt: TGTGCCAGCAGTTTAGGAAGGACAGGGCCAGAGACCCAGTACTTC

d_call: TRBD2
j_call: TRBJ2-2
v_call: TRBV2
clone_size: -
cdr3_length: 15
cdr3_aa: CASSGGLANTGELFF
cdr3_nt: TGTGCCAGCAGTGGCGGACTAGCGAACACCGGGGAGCTGTTTTTT

d_call: TRBD1
j_call: TRBJ2-5
v_call: TRBV7-7
clone_size: -
cdr3_length: 20
cdr3_aa: CASSHRLGTGLGPFQETQYF
cdr3_nt: TGTGCTAGCAGCCACCGATTGGGGACAGGGCTTGGGCCATTCCAAGAGACCCAGTACTTC

d_call: -
j_call: TRBJ1-1
v_call: TRBV28
clone_size: few
cdr3_length: 11
cdr3_aa: CASSSRTEAFF
cdr3_nt: TGTGCCAGCAGTTCCCGCACTGAAGCTTTCTTT

d_call: -
j_call: TRBJ1-5
v_call: TRBV4-1
clone_size: -
cdr3_length: 15
cdr3_aa: CASSRLGTSNQPQHF
cdr3_nt: TGCGCCAGCAGCCGGCTAGGGACATCTAATCAGCCCCAGCATTTT

d_call: -
j_call: TRBJ2-3
v_call: TRBV7-9
clone_size: -
cdr3_length: 15
cdr3_aa: CASSLLNGTADTQYF
cdr3_nt: TGTGCCAGCAGCTTACTGAACGGGACGGCAGATACGCAGTATTTT

d_call: -
j_call: TRBJ1-2
v_call: TRBV5-1
clone_size: -
cdr3_length: 14
cdr3_aa: CASSLGAGLEGYTF
cdr3_nt: TGCGCCAGCAGCTTGGGAGCAGGGTTGGAAGGCTACACCTTC

d_call: -
j_call: TRBJ2-6
v_call: TRBV7-9
clone_size: medium-sized
cdr3_length: 13
cdr3_aa: CASSPSGANVLTF
cdr3_nt: TGTGCCAGCAGCCCTTCGGGGGCCAACGTCCTGACTTTC

d_call: TRBD1
j_call: TRBJ2-3
v_call: TRBV6-1
clone_size: -
cdr3_length: 15
cdr3_aa: CASMVGTEVGDTQYF
cdr3_nt: TGTGCCAGCATGGTCGGGACAGAGGTCGGAGATACGCAGTATTTT

d_call: -
j_call: TRBJ2-1
v_call: TRBV9
clone_size: -
cdr3_length: 14
cdr3_aa: CASRAALSYNEQFF
cdr3_nt: TGTGCCAGCAGAGCTGCCCTCTCCTACAATGAGCAGTTCTTC

d_call: TRBD2
j_call: TRBJ2-1
v_call: TRBV6-5
clone_size: -
cdr3_length: 13
cdr3_aa: CASSYVAGGWEFF
cdr3_nt: TGTGCCAGCAGTTACGTAGCGGGAGGGTGGGAGTTCTTC

d_call: TRBD2
j_call: TRBJ2-5
v_call: TRBV7-9
clone_size: -
cdr3_length: 14
cdr3_aa: CASSFGEGPGTQYF
cdr3_nt: TGTGCCAGCAGCTTCGGGGAGGGCCCTGGGACCCAGTACTTC

d_call: -
j_call: TRBJ1-1
v_call: TRBV27
clone_size: -
cdr3_length: 15
cdr3_aa: CASSLSWTRNTEAFF
cdr3_nt: TGTGCCAGCAGTTTATCATGGACGAGAAACACTGAAGCTTTCTTT

d_call: TRBD2
j_call: TRBJ2-5
v_call: TRBV7-7
clone_size: once
cdr3_length: 15
cdr3_aa: CASSLRDYPQETQYF
cdr3_nt: TGTGCTAGCAGCCTCCGGGACTACCCACAAGAGACCCAGTACTTC

d_call: -
j_call: TRBJ2-7
v_call: TRBV9
clone_size: -
cdr3_length: 11
cdr3_aa: CASSVGSEQYF
cdr3_nt: TGTGCCAGCAGCGTTGGATCCGAGCAGTACTTC

d_call: -
j_call: TRBJ2-3
v_call: TRBV7-3
clone_size: few
cdr3_length: 14
cdr3_aa: CASSLTGLQNTQYF
cdr3_nt: TGTGCCAGCAGCTTAACGGGACTGCAAAATACGCAGTATTTT

d_call: TRBD1
j_call: TRBJ2-5
v_call: TRBV7-8
clone_size: -
cdr3_length: 14
cdr3_aa: CASSSQGESETQYF
cdr3_nt: TGTGCCAGCAGCTCTCAGGGGGAGTCGGAGACCCAGTACTTC

d_call: -
j_call: TRBJ1-5
v_call: TRBV19
clone_size: -
cdr3_length: 12
cdr3_aa: CASSMFNQPQHF
cdr3_nt: TGTGCCAGTAGTATGTTTAATCAGCCCCAGCATTTT

d_call: -
j_call: TRBJ2-2
v_call: TRBV6-5
clone_size: once
cdr3_length: 15
cdr3_aa: CASSSPRQSTGELFF
cdr3_nt: TGTGCCAGCAGTTCCCCCAGACAGTCCACCGGGGAGCTGTTTTTT

d_call: -
j_call: TRBJ1-3
v_call: TRBV2
clone_size: -
cdr3_length: 16
cdr3_aa: CASSQGGLSSGNTIYF
cdr3_nt: TGTGCCAGCAGCCAAGGGGGACTGAGCTCTGGAAACACCATATATTTT

d_call: TRBD1
j_call: TRBJ1-2
v_call: TRBV6-5
clone_size: -
cdr3_length: 15
cdr3_aa: CASSYLGQGVFGYTF
cdr3_nt: TGTGCCAGCAGTTACCTGGGGCAGGGGGTGTTTGGCTACACCTTC

d_call: -
j_call: TRBJ1-2
v_call: TRBV7-6
clone_size: -
cdr3_length: 14
cdr3_aa: CASSSQEHNYGYTF
cdr3_nt: TGTGCCAGCAGCTCCCAGGAGCATAACTATGGCTACACCTTC

d_call: -
j_call: TRBJ2-1
v_call: TRBV7-9
clone_size: -
cdr3_length: 12
cdr3_aa: CASSFGTLEQFF
cdr3_nt: TGTGCCAGCAGCTTTGGGACTTTGGAGCAGTTCTTC

d_call: -
j_call: TRBJ2-1
v_call: TRBV9
clone_size: -
cdr3_length: 15
cdr3_aa: CASSVAPGAYNEQFF
cdr3_nt: TGTGCCAGCAGCGTAGCCCCCGGCGCCTACAATGAGCAGTTCTTC

d_call: -
j_call: TRBJ1-5
v_call: TRBV18
clone_size: medium-sized
cdr3_length: 12
cdr3_aa: CASSPEGQPQHF
cdr3_nt: TGTGCCAGCTCACCTGAGGGCCAGCCCCAGCATTTT

d_call: -
j_call: TRBJ1-2
v_call: TRBV2
clone_size: -
cdr3_length: 15
cdr3_aa: CASSELSGGNYGYTF
cdr3_nt: TGTGCCAGCAGTGAACTAAGCGGGGGCAACTATGGCTACACCTTC

d_call: -
j_call: TRBJ2-1
v_call: TRBV4-3
clone_size: -
cdr3_length: 16
cdr3_aa: CASSQEEGHSYNEQFF
cdr3_nt: TGCGCCAGCAGCCAGGAAGAGGGACACTCTTACAATGAGCAGTTCTTC